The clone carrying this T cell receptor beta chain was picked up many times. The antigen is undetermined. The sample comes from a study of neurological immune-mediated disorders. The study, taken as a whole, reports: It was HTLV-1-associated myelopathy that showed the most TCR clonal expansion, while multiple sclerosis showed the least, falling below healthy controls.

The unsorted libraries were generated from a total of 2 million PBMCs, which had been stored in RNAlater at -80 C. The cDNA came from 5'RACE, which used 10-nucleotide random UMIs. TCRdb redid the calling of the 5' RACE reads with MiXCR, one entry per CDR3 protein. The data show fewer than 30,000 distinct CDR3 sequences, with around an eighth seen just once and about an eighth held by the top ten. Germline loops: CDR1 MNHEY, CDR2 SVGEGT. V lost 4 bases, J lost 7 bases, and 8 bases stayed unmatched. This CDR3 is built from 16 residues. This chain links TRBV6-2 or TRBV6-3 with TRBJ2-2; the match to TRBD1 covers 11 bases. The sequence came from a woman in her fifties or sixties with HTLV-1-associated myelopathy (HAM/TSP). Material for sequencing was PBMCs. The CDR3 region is CASSFQDRGLVGELFF. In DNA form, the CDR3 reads TGTGCCAGCAGTTTTCAGGACAGGGGGCTGGTCGGGGAGCTGTTTTTT.